This record covers a single T cell receptor beta chain. Its antigen is not known. There are 15 residues in the CDR3. CDR1 LGHDT and CDR2 YNNKEL come from the germline V gene (reference sequence). The V and J ends lost 1 base and 4 bases respectively, with 10 bases between them. TCRdb keeps only in-frame clones here, not all; method: immunoSEQ multiplex PCR. The sample lists over 100,000 clones, approximately 85% occurring once. This entry comes from a study of T cell responses to AZD1222 COVID-19 vaccine. Notes on the study in general: Repertoire samples came only from after the peak T cell response. A mostly white British donor set with more females was recruited, and clonal diversity was possibly underestimated.

This sequence originates from an adult in good health. The V gene is TRBV3-1 (or the pseudogene TRBV3-2), the J gene TRBJ1-4; no clear D. The source was peripheral blood, collected on day 0 of MenACWY control vaccination. The CDR3 bases are TGTGCCAGCAGCCAAGGACCCCAGGTTAATGAAAAACTGTTTTTT. Its protein is CASSQGPQVNEKLFF.